This TCR beta chain was captured by sequencing in a study of blood T cells in healthy people across ages. In germline, CDR1 is DFQATT, CDR2 SNEGSKA (reference sequence). The CDR3 contains 13 residues. Trimming took off 5 bases at V and 0 bases at J, with 8 bases between the two ends. The second PCR ran roughly 7 to 12 cycles with a sample-barcoded 5' primer and J-beta primers. TCRdb reprocessed the 5' RACE reads via MiXCR and lists one record per CDR3 protein. Altogether approximately 800,000 distinct CDR3 sequences are present, under 80% being singletons, with the ten largest covering 28%. Isolation recovered at least 6.5 million PBMCs from every sample. Extraction of total RNA produced a minimum of 6 micrograms from each sample.

This clonotype originated in a man aged 25-45 years in good health. Source material: blood. The V call is TRBV20-1, the J call TRBJ2-1; no clear D gene. This CDR3 reads CSAYPSSYNEQFF. In DNA, the CDR3 is TGCAGTGCTTACCCGAGCTCCTACAATGAGCAGTTCTTC.